The rows below give T cell receptor beta chains drawn from one sample of a study of response to subunit inactivated influenza vaccine. TCRdb re-called the RT-PCR reads with MiXCR, one entry per CDR3 protein. The sample holds under 850,000 distinct CDR3 sequences, 15% to 20% seen once. Material: PBMCs from blood, obtained around 5 days after vaccination. The receptors come from a man aged 45-60 years who received an inactivated influenza vaccine. Each CDR3 is given with its conserved first and last residue. D genes are given only for firm matches. Clone size is stated in some rows and not others, as once, few, many or a class when expanded.

CDR3 protein: CASSYQGYGSYEQYF
CDR3 DNA: TGTGCCAGCAGCTACCAGGGTTACGGGTCCTACGAGCAGTACTTC
J gene: TRBJ2-7
D gene: NA
clone size: NA
V gene: TRBV7-2

CDR3 protein: CASSGPSPLDTQYF
CDR3 DNA: TGTGCCAGCAGCGGTCCCTCCCCTCTGGATACGCAGTATTTT
J gene: TRBJ2-3
D gene: NA
clone size: few
V gene: TRBV9

CDR3 protein: CSVERQGRTEQFF
CDR3 DNA: TGCAGCGTTGAAAGGCAGGGAAGGACTGAGCAGTTCTTC
J gene: TRBJ2-1
D gene: NA
clone size: few
V gene: TRBV29-1

CDR3 protein: CASSLLDVGLAGDEQFF
CDR3 DNA: TGTGCCAGCAGCTTATTGGATGTGGGACTAGCGGGCGATGAGCAGTTCTTC
J gene: TRBJ2-1
D gene: TRBD2
clone size: few
V gene: TRBV7-8

CDR3 protein: CASSQFSTVAETQYF
CDR3 DNA: TGTGCCAGCAGCCAATTTTCGACAGTGGCAGAGACCCAGTACTTC
J gene: TRBJ2-5
D gene: NA
clone size: NA
V gene: TRBV14

CDR3 protein: CASRHTGELFF
CDR3 DNA: TGTGCCAGCAGGCACACCGGGGAGCTGTTTTTT
J gene: TRBJ2-2
D gene: NA
clone size: NA
V gene: TRBV12-3/TRBV12-4

CDR3 protein: CSALTSGSFGELFF
CDR3 DNA: TGCAGTGCTTTAACTAGCGGGAGCTTCGGGGAGCTGTTTTTT
J gene: TRBJ2-2
D gene: TRBD2
clone size: few
V gene: TRBV20-1

CDR3 protein: CASRPLANEQFF
CDR3 DNA: TGTGCCAGCAGACCTTTAGCCAATGAGCAGTTCTTC
J gene: TRBJ2-1
D gene: NA
clone size: few
V gene: TRBV11-2

CDR3 protein: CATSDLWEQYF
CDR3 DNA: TGTGCCACCAGTGATTTGTGGGAGCAGTACTTC
J gene: TRBJ2-7
D gene: NA
clone size: NA
V gene: TRBV24-1

CDR3 protein: CSARGGAVGQPQHF
CDR3 DNA: TGCAGTGCTAGAGGAGGGGCAGTGGGTCAGCCCCAGCATTTT
J gene: TRBJ1-5
D gene: NA
clone size: NA
V gene: TRBV20-1

CDR3 protein: CASSPTAGNTIYF
CDR3 DNA: TGTGCCAGCTCACCGACAGCTGGAAACACCATATATTTT
J gene: TRBJ1-3
D gene: NA
clone size: few
V gene: TRBV18

CDR3 protein: CSVEEDRVENYGYTF
CDR3 DNA: TGCAGCGTTGAGGAAGACAGGGTTGAGAACTATGGCTACACCTTC
J gene: TRBJ1-2
D gene: TRBD1
clone size: few
V gene: TRBV29-1

CDR3 protein: CASSQANLYQETQYF
CDR3 DNA: TGCGCCAGCAGCCAGGCTAATCTGTACCAAGAGACCCAGTACTTC
J gene: TRBJ2-5
D gene: NA
clone size: NA
V gene: TRBV4-1

CDR3 protein: CASSFSGTGEQYF
CDR3 DNA: TGTGCCAGCAGCTTTAGCGGGACGGGAGAGCAGTACTTC
J gene: TRBJ2-7
D gene: TRBD2
clone size: few
V gene: TRBV7-9

CDR3 protein: CASSLARQGLAFF
CDR3 DNA: TGTGCCAGCAGCTTGGCCCGACAGGGGTTAGCTTTCTTT
J gene: TRBJ1-1
D gene: TRBD1
clone size: NA
V gene: TRBV7-9

CDR3 protein: CSAIQNTGELFF
CDR3 DNA: TGCAGTGCTATACAGAACACCGGGGAGCTGTTTTTT
J gene: TRBJ2-2
D gene: NA
clone size: NA
V gene: TRBV20-1

CDR3 protein: CSARFGGRALETQYF
CDR3 DNA: TGCAGTGCTAGGTTTGGCGGGAGGGCATTAGAGACCCAGTACTTC
J gene: TRBJ2-5
D gene: TRBD2
clone size: NA
V gene: TRBV20-1

CDR3 protein: CASSQDSLAGELFF
CDR3 DNA: TGTGCCAGCAGCCAGGACAGTCTGGCCGGGGAGCTGTTTTTT
J gene: TRBJ2-2
D gene: NA
clone size: NA
V gene: TRBV7-9

CDR3 protein: CATSDLHFPGELFF
CDR3 DNA: TGTGCCACCAGTGATTTGCATTTCCCCGGGGAGCTGTTTTTT
J gene: TRBJ2-2
D gene: NA
clone size: NA
V gene: TRBV24-1

CDR3 protein: CASSPRQASAAKNIQYF
CDR3 DNA: TGTGCCAGCAGCCCCCGGCAGGCGTCCGCAGCCAAAAACATTCAGTACTTC
J gene: TRBJ2-4
D gene: NA
clone size: NA
V gene: TRBV12-3/TRBV12-4

CDR3 protein: CSARDLRRESYEQYF
CDR3 DNA: TGCAGTGCTAGAGATCTAAGGCGTGAATCCTACGAGCAGTACTTC
J gene: TRBJ2-7
D gene: NA
clone size: few
V gene: TRBV20-1

CDR3 protein: CASSLGVPGTQYF
CDR3 DNA: TGTGCCAGCAGTTTGGGCGTACCGGGGACCCAGTACTTC
J gene: TRBJ2-5
D gene: NA
clone size: many
V gene: TRBV12-3/TRBV12-4

CDR3 protein: CSARARPPPDTQYF
CDR3 DNA: TGCAGTGCTAGGGCGCGCCCGCCCCCAGATACGCAGTATTTT
J gene: TRBJ2-3
D gene: NA
clone size: few
V gene: TRBV20-1

CDR3 protein: CASSHGRIANYGYTF
CDR3 DNA: TGCGCCAGCAGCCACGGACGGATTGCTAACTATGGCTACACCTTC
J gene: TRBJ1-2
D gene: NA
clone size: NA
V gene: TRBV5-1

CDR3 protein: CATSDASGTGLGRQFF
CDR3 DNA: TGTGCCACCAGTGATGCGTCAGGGACAGGGCTAGGAAGACAGTTCTTC
J gene: TRBJ2-1
D gene: TRBD1
clone size: NA
V gene: TRBV24-1

CDR3 protein: CSVKPGTTDTDTQYF
CDR3 DNA: TGCAGCGTGAAGCCCGGGACTACAGACACAGATACGCAGTATTTT
J gene: TRBJ2-3
D gene: TRBD2
clone size: many
V gene: TRBV29-1

CDR3 protein: CASSYLGAGGGEQFF
CDR3 DNA: TGCGCCAGCAGCTACCTGGGGGCGGGAGGGGGTGAGCAGTTCTTC
J gene: TRBJ2-1
D gene: TRBD2
clone size: NA
V gene: TRBV4-3

CDR3 protein: CASSLDQGTSEFF
CDR3 DNA: TGTGCCAGCAGCTTAGATCAAGGGACTTCGGAGTTCTTC
J gene: TRBJ2-1
D gene: NA
clone size: NA
V gene: TRBV7-9

CDR3 protein: CASSTLAAYNEQFF
CDR3 DNA: TGTGCCAGCAGCACCTTAGCGGCATACAATGAGCAGTTCTTC
J gene: TRBJ2-1
D gene: NA
clone size: few
V gene: TRBV5-6

CDR3 protein: CASSLGLRGKRDTEAFF
CDR3 DNA: TGTGCCAGCAGCTTAGGCCTTCGGGGAAAGAGGGACACTGAAGCTTTCTTT
J gene: TRBJ1-1
D gene: NA
clone size: few
V gene: TRBV11-2

CDR3 protein: CASSYTPGLAGGNEQFF
CDR3 DNA: TGTGCCAGCAGCTACACCCCGGGACTAGCGGGAGGAAATGAGCAGTTCTTC
J gene: TRBJ2-1
D gene: TRBD2
clone size: NA
V gene: TRBV13

CDR3 protein: CASSSPLRGQKQPQHF
CDR3 DNA: TGTGCCAGCAGTTCCCCCCTCAGGGGGCAGAAACAGCCCCAGCATTTT
J gene: TRBJ1-5
D gene: TRBD1
clone size: NA
V gene: TRBV6-2/TRBV6-3

CDR3 protein: CASSLNIKDLKYFYQETQYF
CDR3 DNA: TGTGCCAGCAGTTTAAACATTAAGGACCTAAAGTATTTCTACCAAGAGACCCAGTACTTC
J gene: TRBJ2-5
D gene: NA
clone size: NA
V gene: TRBV12-3/TRBV12-4

CDR3 protein: CASSLDVTGALEQYF
CDR3 DNA: TGCGCCAGCAGCTTGGACGTTACAGGGGCCCTCGAGCAGTACTTC
J gene: TRBJ2-7
D gene: TRBD1
clone size: NA
V gene: TRBV5-1

CDR3 protein: CASSQGKRSQYF
CDR3 DNA: TGTGCCAGCAGCCAAGGGAAGCGGTCGCAGTACTTC
J gene: TRBJ2-7
D gene: NA
clone size: NA
V gene: TRBV3-1